By sample fraction, the clone carrying this TCR beta chain is medium-sized. Its antigen is not identified. cDNA was made from 500 ng RNA using alpha and beta constant primers. Each of the alpha and beta chains got its own library through chain-specific third strand synthesis with indices. TCRdb passed the 5' RACE reads through MiXCR, listing each CDR3 protein once. The sample carries over 8,000 distinct CDR3 sequences, over 5% recorded once. The record originates from a study of HIV-infected patients and healthy controls. Study-wide findings and caveats: The seeming recovery of the Gini index after therapy in HIV-infected patients vanished in size-matched data. Treated samples reflected only about three months of therapy, arguably too short to observe immune reconstitution. MAIT alpha-chain CDR3s were frequent in healthy controls, depleted in HIV+. CDR3 sharing between individuals was lower in HIV-infected patients than in healthy controls.

Germline loops: CDR1 SGHTA, CDR2 FQGNSA. Trimming shortened V by 4 bases and J by 2 bases, and 12 bases separated the two germline ends. The CDR3 spans 16 residues. Antiretroviral therapy had run roughly three months, about 14 weeks, before follow-up blood collection. All unsorted peripheral T cells were captured because whole blood was used without fractionation. The material sequenced was blood, taken during antiretroviral therapy. The chain links TRBV7-2 to TRBJ2-6; D possibly corresponds to TRBD1 (6 bases). This sequence was found in an adult with HIV infection. The donor label of this sample is uncertain. CDR3 sequence reads: CASSSPGGAGANVLTF. The CDR3 bases are TGTGCCAGCAGCTCGCCTGGGGGCGCTGGGGCCAACGTCCTGACTTTC.